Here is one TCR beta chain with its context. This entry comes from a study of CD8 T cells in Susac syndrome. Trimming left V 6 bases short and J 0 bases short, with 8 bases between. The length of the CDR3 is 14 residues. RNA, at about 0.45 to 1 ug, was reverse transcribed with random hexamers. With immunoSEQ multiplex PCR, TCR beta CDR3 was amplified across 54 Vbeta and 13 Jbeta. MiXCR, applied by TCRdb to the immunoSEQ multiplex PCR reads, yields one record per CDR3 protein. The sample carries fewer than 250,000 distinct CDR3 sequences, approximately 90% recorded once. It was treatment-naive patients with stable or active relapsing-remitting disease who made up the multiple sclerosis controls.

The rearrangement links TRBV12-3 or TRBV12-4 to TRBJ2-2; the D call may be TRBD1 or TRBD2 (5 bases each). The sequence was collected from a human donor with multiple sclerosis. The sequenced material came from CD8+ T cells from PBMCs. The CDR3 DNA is TGTGCCAGCAGGGGGACGGCGAACACCGGGGAGCTGTTTTTT. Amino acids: CASRGTANTGELFF.